The entry below describes one T cell receptor beta chain. The antigen is unknown. This sample stems from a study of cytomegalovirus exposure and HLA in healthy donors. Study summary: Earlier, approximately 180 million T cells were analyzed, and over 95 million unique TCR beta sequences were found among them.

The PCR was carried out with 60 Vbeta primers and 13 Jbeta primers. This table comes from immunoSEQ multiplex PCR, and its TCRdb copy is limited to in-frame clones, with some not included. The table includes 210,000 or so clones, around 73% detected once. Study results and caveats: Follow-up analysis later connected one missense variant in DCLRE1C with trimming of TCR beta V- and J-genes. Earlier analysis yielded a pattern in which most TCR beta V segments were productive about 90% or about 30% of the time.

Whereas donors were nominally healthy upon sampling, unrecorded immune exposures were probable. Germline loops: CDR1 SGDLS, CDR2 YYNGEE. V lost 4 bases and J lost 2; bases outside the gene matches: 5. The CDR3 has 17 residues. The receptor was derived from a woman aged 30 to 39 in good health and CMV-seropositive. Sample: PBMCs. The chain joins TRBV9 to TRBJ2-5, with 16 bases that match TRBD2. The CDR3 loop is CASSLGLAGGVQETQYF. CDR3 nucleotide sequence: TGTGCCAGCAGCTTGGGACTAGCGGGAGGGGTTCAAGAGACCCAGTACTTC.